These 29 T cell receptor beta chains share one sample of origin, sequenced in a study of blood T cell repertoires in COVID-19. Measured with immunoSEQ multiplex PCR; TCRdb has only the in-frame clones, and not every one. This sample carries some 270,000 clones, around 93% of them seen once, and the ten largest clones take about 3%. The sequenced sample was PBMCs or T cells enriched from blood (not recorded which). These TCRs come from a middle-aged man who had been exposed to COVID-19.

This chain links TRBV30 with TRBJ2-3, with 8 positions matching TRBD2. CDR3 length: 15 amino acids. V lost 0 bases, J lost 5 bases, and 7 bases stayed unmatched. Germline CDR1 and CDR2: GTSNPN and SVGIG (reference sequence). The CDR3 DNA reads TGTGCCTGGAGTGTACGTCGGCTAGCGGGAGATACGCAGTATTTT. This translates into CAWSVRRLAGDTQYF.

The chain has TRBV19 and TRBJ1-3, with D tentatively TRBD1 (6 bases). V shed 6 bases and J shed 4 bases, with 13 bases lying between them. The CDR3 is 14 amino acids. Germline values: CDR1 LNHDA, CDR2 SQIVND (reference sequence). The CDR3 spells CASSRRDIGNTIYF. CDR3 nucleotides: TGTGCCAGTAGCCGACGGGACATCGGAAACACCATATATTTT.

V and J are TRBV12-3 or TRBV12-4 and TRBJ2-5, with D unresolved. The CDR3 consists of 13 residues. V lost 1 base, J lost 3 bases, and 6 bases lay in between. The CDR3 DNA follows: TGTGCCAGCAGTTTAGTGCCTAAAGAGACCCAGTACTTC. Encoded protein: CASSLVPKETQYF.

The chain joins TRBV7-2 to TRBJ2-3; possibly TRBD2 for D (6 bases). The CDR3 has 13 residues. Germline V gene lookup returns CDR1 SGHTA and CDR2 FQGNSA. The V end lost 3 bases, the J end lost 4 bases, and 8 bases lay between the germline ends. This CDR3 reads CASSFGGADTQYF. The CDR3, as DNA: TGTGCCAGCAGCTTCGGGGGTGCAGATACGCAGTATTTT. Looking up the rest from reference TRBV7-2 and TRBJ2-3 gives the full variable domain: GAGVSQSPSNKVTEKGKDVELRCDPISGHTALYWYRQSLGQGLEFLIYFQGNSAPDKSGLPSDRFSAERTGGSVSTLTIQRTQQEDSAVYLCASSFGGADTQYFGPGTRLTVL.

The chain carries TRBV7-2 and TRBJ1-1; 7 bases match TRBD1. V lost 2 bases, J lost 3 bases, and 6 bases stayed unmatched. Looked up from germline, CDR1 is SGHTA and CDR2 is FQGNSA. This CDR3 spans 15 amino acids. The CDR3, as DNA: TGTGCCAGCAGCTTATCAGCAGGGGGTTACACTGAAGCTTTCTTT. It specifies CASSLSAGGYTEAFF. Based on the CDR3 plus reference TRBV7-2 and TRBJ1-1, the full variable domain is GAGVSQSPSNKVTEKGKDVELRCDPISGHTALYWYRQSLGQGLEFLIYFQGNSAPDKSGLPSDRFSAERTGGSVSTLTIQRTQQEDSAVYLCASSLSAGGYTEAFFGQGTRLTVV.

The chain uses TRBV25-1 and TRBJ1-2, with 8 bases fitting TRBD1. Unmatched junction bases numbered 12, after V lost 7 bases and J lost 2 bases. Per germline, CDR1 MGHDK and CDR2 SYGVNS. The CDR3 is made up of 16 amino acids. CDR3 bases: TGTGCCAGCACCCCCTCGATGACAGGGGCAAACTATGGCTACACCTTC. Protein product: CASTPSMTGANYGYTF.

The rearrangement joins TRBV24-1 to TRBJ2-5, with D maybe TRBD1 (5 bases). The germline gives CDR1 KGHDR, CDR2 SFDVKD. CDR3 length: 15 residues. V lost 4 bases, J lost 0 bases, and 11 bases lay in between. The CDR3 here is CATSDRRQYQETQYF. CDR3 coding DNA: TGTGCCACCAGTGACCGAAGACAGTACCAAGAGACCCAGTACTTC.

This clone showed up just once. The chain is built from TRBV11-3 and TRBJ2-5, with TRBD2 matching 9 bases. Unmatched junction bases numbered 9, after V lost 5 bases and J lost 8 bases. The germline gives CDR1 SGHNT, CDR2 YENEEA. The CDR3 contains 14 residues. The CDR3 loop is CASSLRTSEETQYF. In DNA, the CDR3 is TGTGCCAGCAGCCTTCGGACTAGCGAGGAAACCCAGTACTTC.

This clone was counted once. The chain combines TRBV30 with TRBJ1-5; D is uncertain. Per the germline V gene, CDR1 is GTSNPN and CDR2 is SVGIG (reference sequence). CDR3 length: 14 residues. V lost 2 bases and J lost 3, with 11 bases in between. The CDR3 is CAWSPTVFNQPQHF. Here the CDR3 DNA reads TGTGCCTGGAGTCCTACGGTGTTCAATCAGCCCCAGCATTTT. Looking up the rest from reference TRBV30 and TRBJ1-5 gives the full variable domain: SQTIHQWPATLVQPVGSPLSLECTVEGTSNPNLYWYRQAAGRGLQLLFYSVGIGQISSEVPQNLSASRPQDRQFILSSKKLLLSDSGFYLCAWSPTVFNQPQHFGDGTRLSIL.

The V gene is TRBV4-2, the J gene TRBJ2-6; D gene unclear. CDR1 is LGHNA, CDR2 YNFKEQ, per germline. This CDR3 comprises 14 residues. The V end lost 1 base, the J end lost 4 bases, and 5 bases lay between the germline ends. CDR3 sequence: CASSQGAGANVLTF. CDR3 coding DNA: TGTGCCAGCAGCCAAGGAGCGGGGGCCAACGTCCTGACTTTC.

In nucleotides, the CDR3 is TGTGCCTGGAGGACTAGCGGGAGAAACAATGAGCAGTTCTTC. It is translated as CAWRTSGRNNEQFF. The chain recombines TRBV30 with TRBJ2-1; 12 bases map to TRBD2. CDR3 size: 14 residues. After removal of 3 bases from V and 5 bases from J, the junction contained 2 bases not matched to a gene. CDR1 is GTSNPN, CDR2 SVGIG, per germline (reference sequence).

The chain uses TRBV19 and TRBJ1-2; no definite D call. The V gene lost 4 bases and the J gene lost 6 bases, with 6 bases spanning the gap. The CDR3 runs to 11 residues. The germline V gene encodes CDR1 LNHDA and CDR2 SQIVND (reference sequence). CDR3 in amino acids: CASSRGNGYTF. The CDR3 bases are TGTGCCAGTAGTAGAGGGAATGGCTACACCTTC.

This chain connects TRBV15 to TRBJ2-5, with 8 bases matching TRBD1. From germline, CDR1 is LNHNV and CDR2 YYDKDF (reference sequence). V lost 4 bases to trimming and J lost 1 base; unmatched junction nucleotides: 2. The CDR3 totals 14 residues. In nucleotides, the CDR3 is TGTGCCACCAGCAAAGGACAGGGCCAAGAGACCCAGTACTTC. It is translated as CATSKGQGQETQYF.

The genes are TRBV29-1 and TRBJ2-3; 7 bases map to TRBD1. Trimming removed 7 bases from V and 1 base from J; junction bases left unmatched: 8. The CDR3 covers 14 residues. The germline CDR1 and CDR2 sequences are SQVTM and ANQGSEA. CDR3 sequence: CSAETGTGTDTQYF. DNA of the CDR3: TGCAGCGCTGAGACAGGGACCGGCACAGATACGCAGTATTTT.

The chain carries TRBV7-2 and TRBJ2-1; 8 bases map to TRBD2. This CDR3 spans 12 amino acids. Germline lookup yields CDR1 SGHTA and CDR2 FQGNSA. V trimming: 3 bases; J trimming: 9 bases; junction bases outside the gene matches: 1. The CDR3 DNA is TGTGCCAGCAGCTTGACTAGCGTTGAGCAGTTCTTC. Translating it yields CASSLTSVEQFF. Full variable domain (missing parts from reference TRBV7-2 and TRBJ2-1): GAGVSQSPSNKVTEKGKDVELRCDPISGHTALYWYRQSLGQGLEFLIYFQGNSAPDKSGLPSDRFSAERTGGSVSTLTIQRTQQEDSAVYLCASSLTSVEQFFGPGTRLTVL.

The DNA for the CDR3 is TGCGCCAGCAGCTTGAGTGGGGGGACTGGGGCCAACGTCCTGACTTTC. This translates into CASSLSGGTGANVLTF. This sequence joins TRBV5-1 and TRBJ2-6; possible D gene TRBD2, 6 bases. This CDR3 is 16 amino acids long. CDR1 is SGHRS and CDR2 is YFSETQ in the germline V gene. The germline V and J ends were trimmed by 1 base and 2 bases, with 10 bases remaining between them.

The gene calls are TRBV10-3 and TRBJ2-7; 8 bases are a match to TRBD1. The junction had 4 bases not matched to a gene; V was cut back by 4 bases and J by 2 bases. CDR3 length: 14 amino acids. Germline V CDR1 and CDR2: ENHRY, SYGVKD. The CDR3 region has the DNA TGTGCCATCAGTGCGGAACAGGGGGCCTACGAGCAGTACTTC. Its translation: CAISAEQGAYEQYF.

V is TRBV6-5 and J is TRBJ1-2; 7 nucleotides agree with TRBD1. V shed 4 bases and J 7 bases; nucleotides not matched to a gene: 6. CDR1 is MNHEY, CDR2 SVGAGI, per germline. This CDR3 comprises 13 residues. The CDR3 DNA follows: TGTGCCAGCAGTTTGAACAGGGGAACTGGCTACACCTTC. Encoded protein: CASSLNRGTGYTF.

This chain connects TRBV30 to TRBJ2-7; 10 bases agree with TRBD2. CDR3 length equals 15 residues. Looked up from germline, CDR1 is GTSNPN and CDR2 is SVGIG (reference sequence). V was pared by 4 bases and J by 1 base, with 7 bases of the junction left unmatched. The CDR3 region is CAWTLAGQTSYEQYF. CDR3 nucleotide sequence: TGTGCCTGGACACTAGCGGGACAGACGTCCTACGAGCAGTACTTC.

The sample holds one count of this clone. For the CDR3, the DNA is TGTGCCATCAGTGATCCTAGCGGGAGTTTAGTCCACAATGAGCAGTTCTTC. Its protein product is CAISDPSGSLVHNEQFF. The chain carries TRBV10-3 and TRBJ2-1; 10 bases are shared with TRBD2. Germline CDR1 is ENHRY and CDR2 is SYGVKD. Trimming removed 3 bases from V and 5 bases from J; junction bases left unmatched: 10. This CDR3 spans 17 amino acids.

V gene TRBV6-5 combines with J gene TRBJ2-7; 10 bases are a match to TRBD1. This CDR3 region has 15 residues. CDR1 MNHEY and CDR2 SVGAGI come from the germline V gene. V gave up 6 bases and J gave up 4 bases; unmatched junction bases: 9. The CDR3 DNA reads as TGTGCCAGCAGCCTACGAGGACAGGGGGATTACGAGCAGTACTTC. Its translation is CASSLRGQGDYEQYF.

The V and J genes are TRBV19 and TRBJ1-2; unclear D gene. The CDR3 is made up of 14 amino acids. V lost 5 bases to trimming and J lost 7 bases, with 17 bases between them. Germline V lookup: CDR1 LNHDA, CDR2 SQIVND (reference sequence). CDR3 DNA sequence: TGTGCCAGTAGTCAGCACTCGGAGGTTGGTGGCTACACCTTC. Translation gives CASSQHSEVGGYTF.

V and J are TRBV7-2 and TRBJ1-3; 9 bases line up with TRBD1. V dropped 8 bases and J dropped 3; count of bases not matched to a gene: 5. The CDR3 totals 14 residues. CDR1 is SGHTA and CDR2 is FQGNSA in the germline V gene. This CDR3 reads CASSRTGVGNTIYF. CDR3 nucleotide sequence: TGTGCCAGCTCTCGGACAGGGGTTGGAAACACCATATATTTT.

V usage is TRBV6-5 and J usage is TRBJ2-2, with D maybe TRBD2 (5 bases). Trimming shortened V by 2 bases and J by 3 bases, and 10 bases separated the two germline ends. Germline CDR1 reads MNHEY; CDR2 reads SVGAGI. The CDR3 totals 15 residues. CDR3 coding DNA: TGTGCCAGCAGTTACCAGGACTTAGACACCGGGGAGCTGTTTTTT. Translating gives CASSYQDLDTGELFF.

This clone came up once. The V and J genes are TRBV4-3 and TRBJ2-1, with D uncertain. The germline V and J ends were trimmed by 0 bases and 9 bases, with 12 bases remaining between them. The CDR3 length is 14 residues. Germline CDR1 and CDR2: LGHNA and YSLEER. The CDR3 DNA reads TGCGCCAGCAGCCAAGATCTATTACTATCTGAGCAGTTCTTC. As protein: CASSQDLLLSEQFF.

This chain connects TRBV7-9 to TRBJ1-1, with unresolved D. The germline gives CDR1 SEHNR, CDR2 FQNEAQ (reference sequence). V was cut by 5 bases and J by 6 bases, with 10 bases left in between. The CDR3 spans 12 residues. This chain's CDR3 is CASSPAGAEAFF. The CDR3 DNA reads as TGTGCCAGCAGCCCCGCGGGCGCTGAAGCTTTCTTT.

This chain's CDR3 is CASSSRRGSIEQYF. The CDR3, as DNA: TGTGCCAGCAGCTCCCGAAGAGGTTCGATCGAGCAGTACTTC. V and J are TRBV6-5 and TRBJ2-7; D unclear. The CDR3 contains 14 residues. V lost 6 bases to trimming and J lost 6 bases, with 18 bases between them. CDR1 is MNHEY, CDR2 SVGAGI, per germline.

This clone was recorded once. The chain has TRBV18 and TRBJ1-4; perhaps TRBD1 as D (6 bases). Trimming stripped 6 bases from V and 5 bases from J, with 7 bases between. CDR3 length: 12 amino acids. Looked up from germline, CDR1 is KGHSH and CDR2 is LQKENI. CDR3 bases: TGTGCCAGCTCGCAGGGGAATGAAAAACTGTTTTTT. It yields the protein CASSQGNEKLFF. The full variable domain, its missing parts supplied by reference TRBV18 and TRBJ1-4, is NAGVMQNPRHLVRRRGQEARLRCSPMKGHSHVYWYRQLPEEGLKFMVYLQKENIIDESGMPKERFSAEFPKEGPSILRIQQVVRGDSAAYFCASSQGNEKLFFGSGTQLSVL.

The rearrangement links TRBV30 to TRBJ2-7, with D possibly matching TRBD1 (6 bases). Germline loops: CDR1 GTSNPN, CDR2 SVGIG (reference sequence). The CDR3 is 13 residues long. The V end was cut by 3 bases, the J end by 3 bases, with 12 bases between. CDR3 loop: CAWSRGRIYEQYF. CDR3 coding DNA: TGTGCCTGGAGCAGGGGACGGATCTACGAGCAGTACTTC.